This T cell receptor beta chain emerged from a study of shared clonotypes between healthy human individuals. General study points: Sampling involved blood alone; tissue repertoires likely differ.

Germline CDR1 is SGHKS and CDR2 is YYEKEE (reference sequence). With 0 bases removed from V and 4 bases from J, the gap between germline ends came to 13 bases. The CDR3 is made up of 15 amino acids. Details on this clone: Its antigen is as yet unknown.

In the authors' methods: Junction-only immunoSEQ data arrived without quality scores, meaning filtering differed. Method: immunoSEQ multiplex PCR; TCRdb's copy keeps in-frame clones and lacks some. The DNA gave D and trimming, while V, J and clone size come from that table. The sample records about 2.1 million clones, about 92% being singletons. CD8 cells classed as naive were CD45RO-negative and positively selected for CCR7, excluding terminally differentiated effector memory CD45RA+ cells. This chain joins TRBV5-5 and TRBJ1-1; D unclear. The sequenced material came from naive CD8+ T cells from PBMCs. The source is a man aged 18 to 29 in good health. Some clones in this sample may be carry-over from other donors' samples. CDR3: CASSLVGEGVTEAFF. The CDR3 DNA sequence: TGTGCCAGCAGCTTGGTTGGGGAGGGAGTCACTGAAGCTTTCTTT.